These 31 T cell receptor beta chains were sequenced from one sample in a study of early T cells in non-severe SARS-CoV-2 infection. TCRdb reprocessed the 5' RACE reads with MiXCR, giving one entry per CDR3 protein. The sample carries 50,000 to 60,000 distinct CDR3 sequences, more than 7% recorded once. The sample consisted of whole blood. The receptors shown here come from an adult who was a healthcare worker with PCR-confirmed SARS-CoV-2 infection or an uninfected control (not recorded which).

The chain links TRBV7-3 to TRBJ2-1; no firm D call. The V end lost 2 bases, the J end lost 10 bases, and 9 bases lay between the germline ends. CDR3 length: 12 amino acids. CDR1 SGHTA and CDR2 FQGTGA come from the germline V gene. CDR3 in amino acids: CASSLALGEQFF. DNA for the CDR3: TGTGCCAGCAGCTTAGCGCTTGGGGAGCAGTTCTTC.

The J gene is TRBJ2-5, the V gene TRBV6-1; D possibly corresponds to TRBD2 (5 bases). This CDR3 has 13 residues. CDR1 and CDR2 (germline): MNHNS, SASEGT. The V end was cut by 6 bases, the J end by 3 bases, with 11 bases between. CDR3 amino acids: CASRVGIKETQYF. DNA for the CDR3: TGTGCCAGCAGGGTCGGGATTAAAGAGACCCAGTACTTC.

This clonotype was seen ten or more times. The CDR3 loop is CASSQVRGIGETQYF. The CDR3 DNA is TGTGCCAGCAGCCAAGTAAGGGGAATTGGAGAGACCCAGTACTTC. This chain joins TRBV14 and TRBJ2-5, with D maybe TRBD1 (5 bases). The germline V gene encodes CDR1 SGHDN and CDR2 FVKESK. V gave up 1 base and J gave up 4 bases, with 13 bases separating them. CDR3 length: 15 amino acids.

The chain employs TRBV27 and TRBJ2-1; perhaps TRBD1 as D (5 bases). Germline V gene sequence: CDR1 MNHEY, CDR2 SMNVEV (reference sequence). The CDR3 covers 13 residues. Trimming left V 1 base short and J 7 bases short, with 8 bases between. CDR3 residues: CASSLWAGNEQFF. As DNA, the CDR3 is TGTGCCAGCAGTTTATGGGCAGGGAATGAGCAGTTCTTC.

The sample holds many counts of this clonotype. This sequence joins TRBV5-1 and TRBJ1-4; maybe TRBD1 (5 bases). Trimming stripped 4 bases from V and 10 bases from J, with 23 bases between. Germline values: CDR1 SGHRS, CDR2 YFSETQ. There are 16 residues in the CDR3. The CDR3 nucleotides are TGCGCCAGCAGCCCCGCCGGAGAAGGGGAGGTGGGAAAACTGTTTTTT. This sequence encodes CASSPAGEGEVGKLFF.

In its sample, this clonotype was seen a few times. V and J are TRBV10-3 and TRBJ2-3; 12 bases align to TRBD1. The germline gives CDR1 ENHRY, CDR2 SYGVKD. CDR3 length: 17 residues. Trimming took 2 bases from V and 8 from J; bases not matched to a gene: 11. CDR3 amino acids: CAISERVGQGAKGTQYF. CDR3 DNA sequence: TGTGCCATCAGTGAGAGAGTGGGACAGGGGGCGAAGGGTACGCAGTATTTT.

This clonotype was seen at least ten times. This sequence joins TRBV5-1 and TRBJ2-3; D is perhaps TRBD1 or TRBD2 (6 bases each). The CDR3 has 15 residues. Trimming left V 0 bases short and J 5 bases short, with 13 bases between. Per germline, CDR1 SGHRS and CDR2 YFSETQ. In DNA form, the CDR3 reads TGCGCCAGCAGCTTGGGACAGGTGGGAGGAGATACGCAGTATTTT. This gives the protein CASSLGQVGGDTQYF.

The table lists this clonotype with a few counts. The rearrangement joins TRBV5-1 to TRBJ2-4; 9 bases map to TRBD1. There are 14 residues in the CDR3. V lost 4 bases to trimming and J lost 6 bases; unmatched junction nucleotides: 5. Germline V gives CDR1 SGHRS, CDR2 YFSETQ. DNA of the CDR3: TGCGCCAGCAGCCCGGGACAGGGAGTAAACATTCAGTACTTC. Translating gives CASSPGQGVNIQYF.

This clonotype was picked up a small number of times. The rearrangement joins TRBV10-3 to TRBJ2-5; unclear D gene. The CDR3 has 13 residues. Looked up from germline, CDR1 is ENHRY and CDR2 is SYGVKD. V gave up 6 bases and J gave up 3 bases, with 11 bases separating them. CDR3 coding DNA: TGTGCCATCAGCGTAGATGGGAAAGAGACCCAGTACTTC. Translating it yields CAISVDGKETQYF.

This chain joins TRBV2 and TRBJ2-7, with 8 bases that match TRBD1. Germline loops: CDR1 SNHLY, CDR2 FYNNEI. V shed 7 bases, J shed 3 bases, and the junction held 5 bases outside the gene matches. The CDR3 length is 13 residues. This CDR3 is CASIGGQGYEQYF. The CDR3, as DNA: TGTGCCAGCATTGGAGGACAGGGCTACGAGCAGTACTTC.

Ten or more counts support this clonotype. The chain employs TRBV20-1 and TRBJ1-5, with 7 bases that match TRBD1. The CDR3 runs 14 residues. V gave up 5 bases and J gave up 5 bases; unmatched junction bases: 9. The germline V gene encodes CDR1 DFQATT and CDR2 SNEGSKA (reference sequence). The CDR3 region has the DNA TGCAGTGCTCAAAACAACAGGGGTGATCAGCCCCAGCATTTT. This encodes CSAQNNRGDQPQHF.

V is TRBV2 and J is TRBJ2-7; the D gene is possibly TRBD1 (6 bases). CDR1 and CDR2 (germline): SNHLY, FYNNEI. The CDR3 is made up of 14 amino acids. V was pared by 6 bases and J by 0 bases, with 12 bases between. CDR3 DNA sequence: TGTGCCAGCAGAGGACAGTCAAGCTCCTACGAGCAGTACTTC. It is translated as CASRGQSSSYEQYF.

This clonotype has just a few counts. The chain couples TRBV7-9 to TRBJ1-2; D not resolved. Germline V gene sequence: CDR1 SEHNR, CDR2 FQNEAQ (reference sequence). The CDR3 spans 14 residues. Between the trimmed V and J ends, which lost 1 base and 3 bases, there was a span of 9 bases. The CDR3 reads CASSLGREYYGYTF. The CDR3 DNA follows: TGTGCCAGCAGCTTAGGCAGAGAATACTATGGCTACACCTTC.

This clonotype was found a few times. V is TRBV27 and J is TRBJ2-7, with unresolved D. V lost 7 bases and J lost 0, with 16 bases in between. CDR3 length: 15 amino acids. Germline CDR1 is MNHEY and CDR2 is SMNVEV (reference sequence). The CDR3 sequence is CASTPSGGVSYEQYF. In DNA form, the CDR3 reads TGTGCCAGCACCCCAAGTGGTGGGGTCTCCTACGAGCAGTACTTC.

This clonotype was found many times. The genes are TRBV12-3 or TRBV12-4 and TRBJ1-3; no definite D call. The CDR3 runs 16 residues. Trimming removed 3 bases at V and 0 bases at J, with 12 bases between. In DNA form, the CDR3 reads TGTGCCAGCAGTTTGGCGCGCCAGGTCTCTGGAAACACCATATATTTT. Translation gives CASSLARQVSGNTIYF.

The chain carries TRBV28 and TRBJ2-5, with 12 bases aligning to TRBD2. Germline CDR1 is MDHEN and CDR2 is SYDVKM. The CDR3 is 15 amino acids. J gave up 4 bases and V 3 bases, and 3 bases lay outside the gene matches. The CDR3 nucleotides are TGTGCCAGCAGTTTGCCGGGACTAGCGGGAGAGACCCAGTACTTC. It translates to CASSLPGLAGETQYF.

This clonotype was recorded a few times. This chain joins TRBV5-6 and TRBJ2-3, with D tentatively TRBD1 or TRBD2 (5 bases each). The germline V gene has CDR1 SGHDT and CDR2 YYEEEE. V lost 5 bases and J lost 3, with 16 bases in between. This CDR3 is 15 amino acids long. In DNA, the CDR3 is TGTGCCAGCAGGTTGACAGCAGGCGGGACAGATACGCAGTATTTT. Protein product: CASRLTAGGTDTQYF.

This clonotype showed up many times. The V and J genes are TRBV24-1 and TRBJ2-3, with 7 bases aligning to TRBD2. The CDR3 runs 15 residues. After removal of 4 bases from V and 2 bases from J, the junction contained 5 bases not matched to a gene. The V gene's germline CDR1 is KGHDR and CDR2 SFDVKD. CDR3 residues: CATSEGGSSTDTQYF. In DNA form, the CDR3 reads TGTGCCACCAGTGAAGGCGGGAGTTCCACAGATACGCAGTATTTT.

This clonotype was recorded at least ten times. This chain connects TRBV20-1 to TRBJ2-7; perhaps D is TRBD1 or TRBD2 (5 bases each). The V end was cut by 5 bases, the J end by 3 bases, with 14 bases between. In germline, CDR1 is DFQATT, CDR2 SNEGSKA (reference sequence). The length of the CDR3 is 13 residues. CDR3 region: CSAPGTDNYEQYF. CDR3 in DNA: TGCAGTGCTCCCGGGACCGACAACTACGAGCAGTACTTC.

The gene calls are TRBV7-9 and TRBJ2-7; maybe TRBD2 (6 bases). The V end lost 5 bases, the J end lost 7 bases, and 9 bases lay between the germline ends. The CDR3 covers 11 residues. Per germline, CDR1 SEHNR and CDR2 FQNEAQ (reference sequence). CDR3 in amino acids: CASSKGREQYF. The DNA for the CDR3 is TGTGCCAGCAGCAAGGGGAGGGAGCAGTACTTC. Complete variable domain (other parts from reference TRBV7-9 and TRBJ2-7): DTGVSQNPRHKITKRGQNVTFRCDPISEHNRLYWYRQTLGQGPEFLTYFQNEAQLEKSRLLSDRFSAERPKGSFSTLEIQRTEQGDSAMYLCASSKGREQYFGPGTRLTVT.

The V and J genes are TRBV19 and TRBJ2-3, with 7 bases that match TRBD1. Germline trimming cut 6 bases from V and 4 bases from J; bases unmatched to any gene: 4. The CDR3 is 13 amino acids. CDR1 is LNHDA, CDR2 SQIVND, per germline (reference sequence). The CDR3 protein is CASSDRAADTQYF. The CDR3 region has the DNA TGTGCCAGTAGCGACAGGGCGGCAGATACGCAGTATTTT.

There are many counts of this clonotype. The rearrangement joins TRBV28 to TRBJ2-7; D ambiguous. The CDR3 is made up of 15 amino acids. Germline V gene lookup returns CDR1 MDHEN and CDR2 SYDVKM. V was trimmed by 2 bases and J by 4 bases, leaving 15 bases between them. Here the CDR3 reads CASSLGPLPSYEQYF. In nucleotides, the CDR3 is TGTGCCAGCAGTTTAGGCCCCTTACCTTCGTACGAGCAGTACTTC. The full variable domain, completed using reference TRBV28 and TRBJ2-7, is DVKVTQSSRYLVKRTGEKVFLECVQDMDHENMFWYRQDPGLGLRLIYFSYDVKMKEKGDIPEGYSVSREKKERFSLILESASTNQTSMYLCASSLGPLPSYEQYFGPGTRLTVT.

This clonotype was seen a handful of times. The chain uses TRBV7-9 and TRBJ2-3; D may be TRBD2 (6 bases). This CDR3 region has 18 residues. CDR1 and CDR2 (germline): SEHNR, FQNEAQ (reference sequence). V lost 6 bases, J lost 0 bases, and 22 bases lay in between. CDR3 sequence reads: CASRRPTTGATSTDTQYF. DNA for the CDR3: TGTGCCAGCAGACGCCCCACGACGGGAGCCACGAGCACAGATACGCAGTATTTT.

In this sample, this clonotype turned up many times. The chain links TRBV20-1 to TRBJ2-7; maybe TRBD1 (5 bases). V lost 0 bases and J 7 bases, leaving 19 bases between the germline ends. This CDR3 spans 15 amino acids. Germline assignment: CDR1 DFQATT and CDR2 SNEGSKA (reference sequence). CDR3 amino acids: CSARDRQRSPSEQYF. In DNA, the CDR3 is TGCAGTGCTAGAGACCGACAGAGATCCCCGTCGGAGCAGTACTTC.

Here the CDR3 DNA reads TGCGCCAGCAGTGACTTGGCAGATCTAGCCAAAAACATTCAGTACTTC. This codes for CASSDLADLAKNIQYF. V and J are TRBV10-2 and TRBJ2-4; D call uncertain. The CDR3 is 16 amino acids. With 3 bases removed from V and 0 bases from J, the gap between germline ends came to 12 bases. Per germline, CDR1 WSHSY and CDR2 SAAADI.

The chain recombines TRBV18 with TRBJ2-1; TRBD1 might be the D (6 bases). The CDR3 is 13 amino acids. Germline CDR1 and CDR2: KGHSH and LQKENI. Trimming removed 3 bases at V and 7 bases at J, with 10 bases between. The CDR3 loop reads CASSPTGSNEQFF. DNA of the CDR3: TGTGCCAGCTCACCTACAGGGTCGAATGAGCAGTTCTTC. Looking up the rest from reference TRBV18 and TRBJ2-1 gives the full variable domain: NAGVMQNPRHLVRRRGQEARLRCSPMKGHSHVYWYRQLPEEGLKFMVYLQKENIIDESGMPKERFSAEFPKEGPSILRIQQVVRGDSAAYFCASSPTGSNEQFFGPGTRLTVL.

The V and J genes are TRBV6-1 and TRBJ2-3; D is perhaps TRBD1 (6 bases). Trimming removed 11 bases from V and 5 bases from J, with 20 bases in between. Germline lookup yields CDR1 MNHNS and CDR2 SASEGT. This CDR3 is 14 amino acids long. In DNA, the CDR3 is TGTGCCTCGAATCAGGGACACCGCGGAGATACGCAGTATTTT. It specifies CASNQGHRGDTQYF.

This clonotype was observed at least ten times. The rearrangement links TRBV20-1 to TRBJ2-3; 9 bases match TRBD2. CDR1 is DFQATT and CDR2 is SNEGSKA in the germline V gene (reference sequence). There are 15 residues in the CDR3. J lost 2 bases, V lost 6 bases, and 9 bases had no gene match. CDR3 region: CSATPLAGSTDTQYF. CDR3 sequence (DNA): TGCAGTGCAACCCCGCTAGCGGGGTCCACAGATACGCAGTATTTT.

In its sample, this clonotype was seen a few times. V and J are TRBV4-1 and TRBJ2-1; maybe TRBD1 (5 bases). CDR3 length: 13 amino acids. Germline V gene data show CDR1 as MGHRA and CDR2 as YSYEKL. V was shortened by 0 bases and J by 6 bases, with 6 bases between the two germline ends. The CDR3 bases are TGCGCCAGCAGCCAAGATCAGGGCAATGAGCAGTTCTTC. The encoded protein is CASSQDQGNEQFF.

This clonotype was observed at least ten times. This chain connects TRBV18 to TRBJ2-3; tentatively, D is TRBD2 (5 bases). V was pared by 3 bases and J by 4 bases, with 20 bases between. The CDR3 extends over 17 amino acids. Germline assignment: CDR1 KGHSH and CDR2 LQKENI. Written as DNA, the CDR3 is TGTGCCAGCTCACCGGAGGTCCGGCAGCAGCGCCCAGATACGCAGTATTTT. Translating gives CASSPEVRQQRPDTQYF.

This clonotype was picked up many times. The gene calls are TRBV19 and TRBJ1-5, with D unclear. The CDR3 is made up of 16 amino acids. Trimming shortened V by 0 bases and J by 5 bases, and 14 bases separated the two germline ends. Germline CDR1 reads LNHDA; CDR2 reads SQIVND (reference sequence). The CDR3 spells CASSIDSLIDYQPQHF. Written as DNA, the CDR3 is TGTGCCAGTAGTATAGACAGCCTCATCGATTATCAGCCCCAGCATTTT.